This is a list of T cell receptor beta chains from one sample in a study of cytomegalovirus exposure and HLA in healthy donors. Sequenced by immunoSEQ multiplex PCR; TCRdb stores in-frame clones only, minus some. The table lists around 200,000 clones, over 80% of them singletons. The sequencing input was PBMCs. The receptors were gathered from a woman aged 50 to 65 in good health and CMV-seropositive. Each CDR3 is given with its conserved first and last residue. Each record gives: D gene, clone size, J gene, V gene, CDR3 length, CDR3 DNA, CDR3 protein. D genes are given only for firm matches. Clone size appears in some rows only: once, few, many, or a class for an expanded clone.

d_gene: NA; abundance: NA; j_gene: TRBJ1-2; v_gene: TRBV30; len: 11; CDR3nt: TGTGCCTGGAGTCTGGTAGTTCGCTACACCTTC; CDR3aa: CAWSLVVRYTF
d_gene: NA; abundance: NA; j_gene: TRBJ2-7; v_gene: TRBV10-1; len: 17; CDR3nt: TGCGCCAGCAGTGAAAATGTTATCGGACAGACAGCCTACGAGCAGTACTTC; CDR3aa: CASSENVIGQTAYEQYF
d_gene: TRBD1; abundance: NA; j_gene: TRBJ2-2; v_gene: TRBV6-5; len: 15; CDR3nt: TGTGCCAGCATCCCGGGACAGGGGTTCGGCGGGGAGCTGTTTTTT; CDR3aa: CASIPGQGFGGELFF
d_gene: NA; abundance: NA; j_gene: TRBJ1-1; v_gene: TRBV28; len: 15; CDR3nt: TGTGCCAGCACCGTAGAGCACCTCGGGTACACTGAAGCTTTCTTT; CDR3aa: CASTVEHLGYTEAFF
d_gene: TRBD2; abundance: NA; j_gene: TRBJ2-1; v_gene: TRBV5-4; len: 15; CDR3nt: TGTGCCAGCAGCTTGGGACTAGCGGGGGACAATGAGCAGTTCTTC; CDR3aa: CASSLGLAGDNEQFF
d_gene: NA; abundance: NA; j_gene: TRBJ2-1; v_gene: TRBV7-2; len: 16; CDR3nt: TGTGCCAGCAGCCTCTCGGGGCCAGGGGCTCGGAATGAGCAGTTCTTC; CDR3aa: CASSLSGPGARNEQFF
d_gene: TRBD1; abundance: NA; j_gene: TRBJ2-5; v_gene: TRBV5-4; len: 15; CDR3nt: TGTGCCAGCAGCTTTATAGGGACAGTACAAGAGACCCAGTACTTC; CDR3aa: CASSFIGTVQETQYF
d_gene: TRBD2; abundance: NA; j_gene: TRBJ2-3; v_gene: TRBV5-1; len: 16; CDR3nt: TGCGCCAGCAGCTTGGATGCTAGCGGAAGCACAGATACGCAGTATTTT; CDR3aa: CASSLDASGSTDTQYF
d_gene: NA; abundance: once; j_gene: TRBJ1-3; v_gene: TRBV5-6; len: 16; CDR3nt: TGTGCCAGCAGCTTGAGGCGACTGTCCTCTGGAAACACCATATATTTT; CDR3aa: CASSLRRLSSGNTIYF
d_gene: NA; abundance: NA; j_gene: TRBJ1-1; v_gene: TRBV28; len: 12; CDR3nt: TGTGCCAGCAGAAGTTCGACAGTTAGGGCTTTCTTT; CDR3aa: CASRSSTVRAFF
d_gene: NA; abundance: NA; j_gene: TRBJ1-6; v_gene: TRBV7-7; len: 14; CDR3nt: TGTGCCAGCAGCTTAGACAGGGAAGGATCACCCCTCCACTTT; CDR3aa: CASSLDREGSPLHF
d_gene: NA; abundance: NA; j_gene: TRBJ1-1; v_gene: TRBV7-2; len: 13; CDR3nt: TGTGCCAGCAGCTTGTTGAACGGGCGAGGGGCTTTCTTT; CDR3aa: CASSLLNGRGAFF
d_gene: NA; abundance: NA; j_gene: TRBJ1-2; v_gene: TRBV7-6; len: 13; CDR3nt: TGTGCCAGCAGCTTGACAGCGAAGGGTGGCTACACCTTC; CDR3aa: CASSLTAKGGYTF
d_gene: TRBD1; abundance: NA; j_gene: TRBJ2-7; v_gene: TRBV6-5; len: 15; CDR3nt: TGTGCCAGCAGTTACACGGGACAGCGGTCCTACGAGCAGTACTTC; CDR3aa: CASSYTGQRSYEQYF
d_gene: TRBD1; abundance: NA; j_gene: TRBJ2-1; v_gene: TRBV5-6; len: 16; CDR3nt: TGTGCCAGCAGCGTCCGGTGGACAGGGGTGCCTAGGGAGCAGTTCTTC; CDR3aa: CASSVRWTGVPREQFF
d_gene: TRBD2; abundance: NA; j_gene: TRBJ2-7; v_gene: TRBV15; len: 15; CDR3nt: TGTGCCACCAGCAGAGATCCGCGGGGGGGCCGCGAGCAGTACTTC; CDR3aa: CATSRDPRGGREQYF
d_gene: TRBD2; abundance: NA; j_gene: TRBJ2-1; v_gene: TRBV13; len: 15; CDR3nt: TGTGCCAGCAGCTTGGGTAGCGGGGGCTACAATGAGCAGTTCTTC; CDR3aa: CASSLGSGGYNEQFF